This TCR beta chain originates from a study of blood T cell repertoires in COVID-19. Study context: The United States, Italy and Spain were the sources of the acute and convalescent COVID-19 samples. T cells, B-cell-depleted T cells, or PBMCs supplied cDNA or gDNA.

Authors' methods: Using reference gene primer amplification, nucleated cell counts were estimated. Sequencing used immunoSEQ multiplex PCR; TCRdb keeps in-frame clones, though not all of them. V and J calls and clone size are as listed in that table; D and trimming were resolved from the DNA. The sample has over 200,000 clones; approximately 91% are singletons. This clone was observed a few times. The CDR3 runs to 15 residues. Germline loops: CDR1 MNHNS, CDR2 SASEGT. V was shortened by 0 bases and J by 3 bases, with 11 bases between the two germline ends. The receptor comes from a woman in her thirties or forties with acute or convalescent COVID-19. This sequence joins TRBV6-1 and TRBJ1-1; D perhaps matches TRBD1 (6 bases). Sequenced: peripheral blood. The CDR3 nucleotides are TGTGCCAGCAGTGAAGCGCTACAGGGCTACACTGAAGCTTTCTTT. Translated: CASSEALQGYTEAFF.